This is a list of T cell receptor beta chains from one sample in a study. TCRdb analysed the RT-PCR reads with MiXCR anew, one entry per CDR3 protein. The sample holds fewer than 800,000 distinct CDR3 sequences, approximately 14% seen once. The sequenced sample consisted of memory CD4+ T cells from blood. These TCRs come from a female donor in good health, serving as a healthy control. Each CDR3 is given with its conserved first and last residue. Fields, in order: clone size, V gene, J gene, D gene, CDR3 protein, CDR3 DNA. A D gene is named only where the DNA matches it firmly. The size entry is marked missing in some rows and otherwise reads once, few, many or a size class.

few	TRBV10-3	TRBJ2-3	TRBD2	CATSPAGADTQYF	TGTGCCACCTCGCCCGCGGGAGCAGATACGCAGTATTTT
NA	TRBV5-1	TRBJ2-3	NA	CASSLAFADTQYF	TGCGCCAGCAGCTTGGCCTTTGCAGATACGCAGTATTTT
many	TRBV20-1	TRBJ1-1	TRBD1	CSADDRAEAFF	TGCAGTGCAGACGACAGGGCTGAAGCTTTCTTT
many	TRBV3-1	TRBJ2-1	NA	CASSQLGSYNEQFF	TGTGCCAGCAGCCAATTGGGAAGCTACAATGAGCAGTTCTTC
many	TRBV7-2	TRBJ2-5	NA	CASSSPGRPKTQYF	TGTGCCAGCAGCTCCCCGGGACGGCCAAAGACCCAGTACTTC
NA	TRBV11-2	TRBJ2-4	NA	CASSFGFRGDIQYF	TGTGCCAGCAGCTTCGGGTTCCGGGGTGACATTCAGTACTTC
few	TRBV10-3	TRBJ2-2	TRBD2	CAIRRVAGATGELFF	TGTGCCATCAGACGAGTAGCGGGAGCCACCGGGGAGCTGTTTTTT
many	TRBV5-6	TRBJ1-2	NA	CASSQIQPYYGYTF	TGTGCCAGCAGCCAAATACAGCCTTACTATGGCTACACCTTC
many	TRBV12-3/TRBV12-4	TRBJ2-2	TRBD1	CASSRSGGTGELFF	TGTGCCAGCAGTCGATCAGGGGGTACCGGGGAGCTGTTTTTT
few	TRBV4-3	TRBJ2-1	TRBD2	CASSQGLQRGSYNEQFF	TGCGCCAGCAGCCAAGGCCTCCAGCGGGGGAGTTACAATGAGCAGTTCTTC
NA	TRBV4-2	TRBJ1-4	TRBD1	CASSRDLQGTGEKLFF	TGTGCCAGCAGCCGAGACCTACAGGGGACTGGTGAAAAACTGTTTTTT
many	TRBV12-3/TRBV12-4	TRBJ1-5	NA	CASSFNYGGDQPQHF	TGTGCCAGCAGTTTCAATTATGGGGGGGATCAGCCCCAGCATTTT
NA	TRBV6-5	TRBJ1-4	NA	CASSYRSGFGGRGEKLFF	TGTGCCAGCAGTTACAGGAGTGGGTTTGGAGGGCGCGGTGAAAAACTGTTTTTT